What follows is one TCR beta chain and its context. This specimen comes from a study of blood T cell repertoires in COVID-19. Study in general: Acute and convalescent COVID-19 samples came from the United States, Italy and Spain. T cells, B-cell-depleted T cells, or PBMCs provided the cDNA or gDNA that served as material.

Per the authors' pipeline: Nucleated cell number was recorded as an estimate derived from reference gene primer amplification. The repertoire was sequenced with immunoSEQ multiplex PCR; TCRdb's copy has only in-frame clones and lacks some. V and J calls and clone size follow that table, whereas D and trimming were derived from the DNA. The sample records under 200,000 clones, more than 75% being singletons. Trimming took 7 bases from V and 4 from J; bases not matched to a gene: 7. The CDR3 is 14 amino acids. From germline, CDR1 is MNHEY and CDR2 SVGAGI. The chain combines TRBV6-5 with TRBJ1-1; TRBD1 matches 9 bases. This TCR derives from a man between 40 and 49 years old with active or convalescent COVID-19. The sequenced material came from peripheral blood. Written as DNA, the CDR3 is TGTGCCAGCACCGCGGGGACAGGGTTCACTGAAGCTTTCTTT. It codes for CASTAGTGFTEAFF.